Below, 30 T cell receptor beta chains from the same sample are listed, as sequenced in a study of cytomegalovirus exposure and HLA in healthy donors. Primers included in the PCR were 60 Vbeta and 13 Jbeta primers. Some clones are missing from TCRdb's copy, which holds only in-frame ones; the method was immunoSEQ multiplex PCR. The sample includes 150,000 to 200,000 clones, over 80% of them seen just once. The sample comprised PBMCs. All receptors come from a man aged 50-60 years in good health and CMV-seropositive.

V usage is TRBV19 and J usage is TRBJ2-2; maybe TRBD1 (5 bases). The V gene's germline CDR1 is LNHDA and CDR2 SQIVND (reference sequence). V was cut by 3 bases and J by 2 bases, with 13 bases left in between. CDR3 size: 16 residues. CDR3 in DNA: TGTGCCAGTAGTATCGGCTGGGGCAGTAACACCGGGGAGCTGTTTTTT. It yields the protein CASSIGWGSNTGELFF.

This clone is a singleton in its sample. The sample has other DNA sequences that encode this CDR3 too. The rearrangement joins TRBV7-8 to TRBJ2-7; D call uncertain. The CDR3 runs 13 residues. CDR1 is SGHVS and CDR2 is FQNEAQ in the germline V gene. Trimming pared 0 bases from V and 1 base from J, leaving 4 bases between. The CDR3 sequence is CASSLASSYEQYF. CDR3 nucleotide sequence: TGTGCCAGCAGCTTAGCTTCTTCCTACGAGCAGTACTTC.

CDR3 DNA sequence: TGTGCCACCAGCAGAGATCAGGGACTAGGTGGGAAGTACTTC. Residues: CATSRDQGLGGKYF. This chain joins TRBV15 and TRBJ2-7; 8 nucleotides line up with TRBD2. V lost 0 bases and J lost 11; bases outside the gene matches: 9. Germline CDR1 is LNHNV and CDR2 is YYDKDF (reference sequence). This CDR3 is 14 amino acids long.

The chain links TRBV25-1 to TRBJ2-3; tentatively, D is TRBD1 (6 bases). CDR1 is MGHDK, CDR2 SYGVNS, per germline. The V end lost 5 bases, the J end lost 2 bases, and 14 bases lay between the germline ends. The length of the CDR3 is 15 residues. DNA for the CDR3: TGTGCCAGCAGTCTGGACAGCCGGACCACAGATACGCAGTATTTT. Protein sequence: CASSLDSRTTDTQYF.

This clone was detected only a few times. The V and J genes are TRBV7-9 and TRBJ2-5; D ambiguous. Germline assignment: CDR1 SEHNR and CDR2 FQNEAQ (reference sequence). Between the trimmed V and J ends, which lost 5 bases and 5 bases, there was a span of 15 bases. This CDR3 is built from 14 residues. The CDR3 loop reads CASSPSRLQETQYF. The CDR3 region has the DNA TGTGCCAGCAGCCCCTCCAGGTTACAGGAGACCCAGTACTTC.

This clone appeared a single time. The rearrangement uses TRBV7-8 and TRBJ2-1; D is possibly TRBD1 (7 bases). The CDR3 runs to 14 residues. Germline-derived CDR1 and CDR2 are SGHVS and FQNEAQ. The V end lost 3 bases, the J end lost 7 bases, and 13 bases lay between the germline ends. The CDR3 reads CASSFSGGRNEQFF. Here the CDR3 DNA reads TGTGCCAGCAGCTTTTCAGGGGGGCGTAATGAGCAGTTCTTC.

The chain employs TRBV5-1 and TRBJ1-2, with 9 bases lining up with TRBD1. The CDR3 totals 14 residues. Trimming took 4 bases from V and 7 from J; bases not matched to a gene: 8. CDR1 SGHRS and CDR2 YFSETQ come from the germline V gene. The chain's CDR3 is CASSLGTGTCGYTF. The CDR3 DNA reads as TGCGCCAGCAGCCTCGGGACAGGGACGTGTGGCTACACCTTC.

The chain joins TRBV28 to TRBJ1-2, with 7 bases aligning to TRBD1. Germline values: CDR1 MDHEN, CDR2 SYDVKM. Trimming at V came to 5 bases and at J to 5 bases, leaving 5 bases not matched to a gene. This CDR3 is built from 13 residues. The chain's CDR3 is CASSRDRKYGYTF. Written as DNA, the CDR3 is TGTGCCAGCAGTCGGGACAGAAAGTATGGCTACACCTTC.

This chain links TRBV2 with TRBJ2-3; D is ambiguous. The germline V and J ends were trimmed by 8 bases and 2 bases, with 5 bases remaining between them. Germline values: CDR1 SNHLY, CDR2 FYNNEI. This CDR3 spans 11 amino acids. The CDR3 nucleotides are TGTGCCAGCCTAATCACAGATACGCAGTATTTT. Translated, it gives CASLITDTQYF. The full variable domain, rest sourced from reference TRBV2 and TRBJ2-3, is EPEVTQTPSHQVTQMGQEVILRCVPISNHLYFYWYRQILGQKVEFLVSFYNNEISEKSEIFDDQFSVERPDGSNFTLKIRSTKLEDSAMYFCASLITDTQYFGPGTRLTVL.

This clone was found a few times. The chain carries TRBV19 and TRBJ2-1, with 10 bases lining up with TRBD2. CDR1 and CDR2 from the germline V gene are LNHDA and SQIVND (reference sequence). CDR3 length: 14 amino acids. J lost 2 bases, V lost 8 bases, and 3 bases had no gene match. The CDR3 spells CASGLAGAYNEQFF. The CDR3, as DNA: TGTGCCAGTGGGCTAGCGGGAGCCTACAATGAGCAGTTCTTC.

The chain recombines TRBV28 with TRBJ1-2; TRBD1 matches at 8 bases. Per germline, CDR1 MDHEN and CDR2 SYDVKM. J was trimmed by 7 bases and V by 3 bases; bases with no gene match: 7. The CDR3 totals 14 residues. The CDR3 region is CASSLRTGLSGYTF. CDR3 DNA: TGTGCCAGCAGTTTGCGGACAGGGTTGAGTGGCTACACCTTC.

The chain links TRBV6-5 to TRBJ1-2; possible D gene TRBD1, 5 bases. Per germline, CDR1 MNHEY and CDR2 SVGAGI. The CDR3 is made up of 16 amino acids. V was pared by 0 bases and J by 5 bases, with 16 bases between. CDR3 protein: CASSYSIQALTYGYTF. The CDR3 bases are TGTGCCAGCAGTTACTCGATACAGGCCCTAACATATGGCTACACCTTC.

This clone was observed a single time. The chain is built from TRBV28 and TRBJ2-3; perhaps TRBD1 as D (6 bases). The V and J ends lost 5 bases and 4 bases respectively, with 13 bases between them. This CDR3 spans 14 amino acids. Germline CDR1 reads MDHEN; CDR2 reads SYDVKM. CDR3 amino acids: CASSDQGIADTQYF. CDR3 in DNA: TGTGCCAGCAGTGATCAGGGGATAGCAGATACGCAGTATTTT.

CDR3 sequence: CATSDRASNQPQHF. The DNA of the CDR3 is TGTGCCACCTCCGACAGGGCTAGCAATCAGCCCCAGCATTTT. The J gene is TRBJ1-5, the V gene TRBV7-2; 7 nucleotides match TRBD1. The CDR3 consists of 14 residues. The trim removed 10 bases at V and 0 bases at J, leaving 6 bases unmatched. Germline CDR1 is SGHTA and CDR2 is FQGNSA.

The J gene is TRBJ2-2, the V gene TRBV5-4; no firm D call. The ends were cut back, 0 bases at V and 5 bases at J, with 14 bases in the middle. Germline CDR1 and CDR2: SGHNT and YYREEE (reference sequence). There are 16 residues in the CDR3. The CDR3 region has the DNA TGTGCCAGCAGCTTGGCCAGAAACTCGAGGACCGGGGAGCTGTTTTTT. This sequence encodes CASSLARNSRTGELFF.

The V call is TRBV25-1, the J call TRBJ2-5; D is perhaps TRBD2 (5 bases). This CDR3 comprises 14 residues. In germline, CDR1 is MGHDK, CDR2 SYGVNS. V lost 1 base and J lost 4, with 10 bases in between. The CDR3, as DNA: TGTGCCAGCAGTGAATTCCCTAGCTTAGAGACCCAGTACTTC. This gives the protein CASSEFPSLETQYF.

The V and J genes are TRBV9 and TRBJ2-5, with a tentative D call TRBD2 (7 bases). Germline V lookup: CDR1 SGDLS, CDR2 YYNGEE. This CDR3 has 15 amino acids. Trimming pared 7 bases from V and 5 bases from J, leaving 21 bases between. CDR3 DNA: TGTGCCAGCGGCGGTGGACAGCTAGCGGTGGAGACCCAGTACTTC. Translated: CASGGGQLAVETQYF.

This sequence joins TRBV7-3 and TRBJ1-1, with no clear D. The length of the CDR3 is 10 residues. The germline V gene has CDR1 SGHTA and CDR2 FQGTGA. V lost 10 bases and J 11 bases, leaving 14 bases between the germline ends. CDR3 sequence: CATPGDGAFF. For the CDR3, the DNA is TGTGCCACCCCCGGGGATGGGGCTTTCTTT.

The genes are TRBV7-2 and TRBJ2-5, with D possibly TRBD2 on 6 matching bases. In germline, CDR1 is SGHTA, CDR2 FQGNSA. The CDR3 contains 14 residues. Trimming pared 3 bases from V and 2 bases from J, leaving 10 bases between. CDR3 protein: CASSFRDLQETQYF. DNA for the CDR3: TGTGCCAGCAGCTTCCGGGACTTACAAGAGACCCAGTACTTC.

The chain joins TRBV7-2 to TRBJ2-2, with a possible D match to TRBD1 (6 bases). Trimming removed 5 bases at V and 0 bases at J, with 10 bases between. This CDR3 has 15 amino acids. Germline V gives CDR1 SGHTA, CDR2 FQGNSA. CDR3 loop: CASSDRSANTGELFF. CDR3 sequence (DNA): TGTGCCAGCAGCGACAGGAGCGCGAACACCGGGGAGCTGTTTTTT.

Of note for this clone: Germline is not matched at one junction end, which may reflect a read error. The V call is TRBV5-1, the J call TRBJ2-1; 7 bases match TRBD2. Germline CDR1 SGHRS, CDR2 YFSETQ. The CDR3 is 16 residues long. CDR3 nucleotide sequence: TGTGCCAGCAGCTACCCCTCTCTAGCGGTCTTCAATGAGCAGTTCTTC. Translation gives CASSYPSLAVFNEQFF. The entire variable domain, with the rest obtained from reference TRBV5-1 and TRBJ2-1, is as follows: KAGVTQTPRYLIKTRGQQVTLSCSPISGHRSVSWYQQTPGQGLQFLFEYFSETQRNKGNFPGRFSGRQFSNSRSEMNVSTLELGDSALYLCASSYPSLAVFNEQFFGPGTRLTVL.

The chain uses TRBV19 and TRBJ1-4, with D maybe TRBD1 (6 bases). The germline V and J ends were trimmed by 3 bases and 7 bases, with 15 bases remaining between them. This CDR3 is built from 15 residues. The germline V gene encodes CDR1 LNHDA and CDR2 SQIVND (reference sequence). CDR3 protein: CASSIIQGVGEKLFF. The CDR3 DNA follows: TGTGCCAGTAGTATCATACAGGGTGTTGGTGAAAAACTGTTTTTT.

The chain couples TRBV2 to TRBJ1-5; 8 bases are a match to TRBD1. This CDR3 has 16 amino acids. Germline loops: CDR1 SNHLY, CDR2 FYNNEI. V trimming: 5 bases; J trimming: 8 bases; junction bases outside the gene matches: 14. Here the CDR3 DNA reads TGTGCCAGCAGTCATAACCTTTGGGACAGGCCCGAGCCCCAGCATTTT. Protein sequence: CASSHNLWDRPEPQHF.

This rearrangement joins TRBV5-1 to TRBJ2-1; 10 bases are a match to TRBD2. The length of the CDR3 is 20 residues. J was trimmed by 3 bases and V by 0 bases; bases with no gene match: 15. From germline, CDR1 is SGHRS and CDR2 YFSETQ. The CDR3 is CASSLGYRTSGDDFYNEQFF. CDR3 sequence (DNA): TGCGCCAGCAGCTTGGGATACAGAACTAGCGGGGACGATTTCTACAATGAGCAGTTCTTC.

V is TRBV2 and J is TRBJ2-3; 9 bases are a match to TRBD2. The CDR3 has 17 amino acids. Per the germline V gene, CDR1 is SNHLY and CDR2 is FYNNEI. The V gene end was trimmed by 0 bases and the J gene end by 5 bases; junction bases not matched to a gene: 9. CDR3 DNA: TGTGCCAGCAGTGAAGCCCGCGGGGGGGCGGCGCAAGATACGCAGTATTTT. The encoded protein is CASSEARGGAAQDTQYF.

The rearrangement uses TRBV5-5 and TRBJ1-5; no clear D gene. CDR1 SGHKS and CDR2 YYEKEE come from the germline V gene (reference sequence). This CDR3 is 16 amino acids long. Between the trimmed V and J ends, which lost 4 bases and 9 bases, there was a span of 23 bases. The CDR3, as DNA: TGTGCCAGCAGCAGACACGACCGGGAAAAGGGAGGGCCCCAGCATTTT. Its protein is CASSRHDREKGGPQHF. Full variable domain (outside the CDR3, taken from reference TRBV5-5 and TRBJ1-5): DAGVTQSPTHLIKTRGQQVTLRCSPISGHKSVSWYQQVLGQGPQFIFQYYEKEERGRGNFPDRFSARQFPNYSSELNVNALLLGDSALYLCASSRHDREKGGPQHFGDGTRLSIL.

The chain carries TRBV9 and TRBJ2-5; D is undetermined. Deletions cut 7 bases from V and 5 bases from J, with 15 bases between. The CDR3 extends over 13 amino acids. Germline V gene sequence: CDR1 SGDLS, CDR2 YYNGEE. The CDR3 DNA follows: TGTGCCAGCGGAGACTTGTTCCGGGAGACCCAGTACTTC. It yields the protein CASGDLFRETQYF. Looking up the rest from reference TRBV9 and TRBJ2-5 gives the full variable domain: DSGVTQTPKHLITATGQRVTLRCSPRSGDLSVYWYQQSLDQGLQFLIQYYNGEERAKGNILERFSAQQFPDLHSELNLSSLELGDSALYFCASGDLFRETQYFGPGTRLLVL.

This clone came up a few times. J is TRBJ2-3 and V is TRBV30; TRBD1 aligns across 10 bases. V lost 2 bases to trimming and J lost 5 bases; unmatched junction nucleotides: 16. Germline V gene data show CDR1 as GTSNPN and CDR2 as SVGIG (reference sequence). CDR3 length equals 18 residues. This CDR3 is CAWSTRLTRDRGRDTQYF. CDR3 bases: TGTGCCTGGAGTACCAGATTGACTCGGGACAGGGGAAGAGATACGCAGTATTTT. Together with reference TRBV30 and TRBJ2-3, the CDR3 gives the full variable domain: SQTIHQWPATLVQPVGSPLSLECTVEGTSNPNLYWYRQAAGRGLQLLFYSVGIGQISSEVPQNLSASRPQDRQFILSSKKLLLSDSGFYLCAWSTRLTRDRGRDTQYFGPGTRLTVL.

The chain recombines TRBV28 with TRBJ1-5; no clear D. CDR1 is MDHEN and CDR2 is SYDVKM in the germline V gene. The CDR3 totals 12 residues. Trimming removed 11 bases at V and 2 bases at J, with 10 bases between. The CDR3 DNA reads TGTGCCGGGTCGAGGGGCAATCAGCCCCAGCATTTT. Its protein product is CAGSRGNQPQHF.

The chain employs TRBV10-3 and TRBJ1-2, with TRBD1 identical over 10 bases. Germline trimming cut 0 bases from V and 13 bases from J; bases unmatched to any gene: 5. The germline CDR1 and CDR2 sequences are ENHRY and SYGVKD. This CDR3 comprises 13 residues. CDR3 sequence: CAISESLGQGCTF. The CDR3 DNA reads as TGTGCCATCAGTGAGTCGTTGGGACAGGGGTGCACCTTC.